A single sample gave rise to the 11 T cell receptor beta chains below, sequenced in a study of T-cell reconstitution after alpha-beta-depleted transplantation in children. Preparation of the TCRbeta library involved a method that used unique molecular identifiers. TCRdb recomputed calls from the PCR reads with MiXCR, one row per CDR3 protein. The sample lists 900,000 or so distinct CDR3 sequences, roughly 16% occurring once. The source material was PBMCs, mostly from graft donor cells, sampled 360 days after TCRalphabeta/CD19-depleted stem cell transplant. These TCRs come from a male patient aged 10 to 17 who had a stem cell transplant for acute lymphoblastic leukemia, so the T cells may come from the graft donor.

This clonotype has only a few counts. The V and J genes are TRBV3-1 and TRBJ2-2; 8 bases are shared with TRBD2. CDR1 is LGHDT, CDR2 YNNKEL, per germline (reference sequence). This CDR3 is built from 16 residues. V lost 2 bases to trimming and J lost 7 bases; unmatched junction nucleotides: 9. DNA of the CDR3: TGTGCCAGCAGCCAATGGGGTAGCGGGAATGGCGGGGAGCTGTTTTTT. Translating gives CASSQWGSGNGGELFF.

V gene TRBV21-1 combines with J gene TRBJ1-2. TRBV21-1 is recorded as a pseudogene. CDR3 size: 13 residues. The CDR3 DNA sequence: TGTGCCAGCAGCACAACATCCGGCTATGGCTACACCTTC. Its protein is CASSTTSGYGYTF.

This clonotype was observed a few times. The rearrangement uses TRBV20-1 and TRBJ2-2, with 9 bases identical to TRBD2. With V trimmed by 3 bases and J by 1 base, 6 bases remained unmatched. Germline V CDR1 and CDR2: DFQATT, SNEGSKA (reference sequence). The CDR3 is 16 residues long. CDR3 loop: CSARDRLAVNTGELFF. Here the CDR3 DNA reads TGCAGTGCTAGGGACCGACTAGCGGTGAACACCGGGGAGCTGTTTTTT.

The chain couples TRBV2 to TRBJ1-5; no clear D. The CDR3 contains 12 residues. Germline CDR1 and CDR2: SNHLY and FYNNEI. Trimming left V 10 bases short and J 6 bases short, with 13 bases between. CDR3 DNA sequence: TGTGCCACCGCTGGGGAGTTTCAGCCCCAGCATTTT. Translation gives CATAGEFQPQHF.

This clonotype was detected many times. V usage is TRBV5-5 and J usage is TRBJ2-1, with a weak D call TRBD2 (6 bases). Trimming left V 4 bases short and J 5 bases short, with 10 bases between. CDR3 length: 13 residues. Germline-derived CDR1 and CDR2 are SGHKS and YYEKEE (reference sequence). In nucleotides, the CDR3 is TGTGCCAGCAGCCCGGGACTGAACAATGAGCAGTTCTTC. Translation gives CASSPGLNNEQFF.

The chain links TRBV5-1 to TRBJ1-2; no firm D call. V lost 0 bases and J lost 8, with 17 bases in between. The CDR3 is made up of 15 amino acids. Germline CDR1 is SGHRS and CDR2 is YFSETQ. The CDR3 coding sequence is TGCGCCAGCAGCTTGGAGCGCCTCTCCTATGGAGGCTACACCTTC. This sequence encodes CASSLERLSYGGYTF.

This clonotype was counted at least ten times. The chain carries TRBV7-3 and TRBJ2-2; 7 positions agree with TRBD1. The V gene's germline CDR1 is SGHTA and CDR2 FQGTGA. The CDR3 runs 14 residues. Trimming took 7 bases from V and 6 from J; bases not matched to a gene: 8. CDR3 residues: CASTQGDISGELFF. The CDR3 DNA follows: TGTGCCAGCACCCAGGGGGATATATCCGGGGAGCTGTTTTTT.

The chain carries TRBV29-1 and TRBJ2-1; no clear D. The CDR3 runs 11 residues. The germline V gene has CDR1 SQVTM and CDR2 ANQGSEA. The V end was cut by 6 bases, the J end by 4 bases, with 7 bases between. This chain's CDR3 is CSVKKYNEQFF. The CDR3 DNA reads TGCAGCGTGAAGAAATACAATGAGCAGTTCTTC.

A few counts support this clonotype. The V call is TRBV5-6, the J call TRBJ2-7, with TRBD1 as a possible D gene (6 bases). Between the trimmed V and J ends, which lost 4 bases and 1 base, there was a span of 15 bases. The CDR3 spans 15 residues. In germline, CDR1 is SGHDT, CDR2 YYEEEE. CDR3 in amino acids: CASSRRLTGSYEQYF. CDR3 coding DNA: TGTGCCAGCAGCCGGCGGCTGACAGGATCCTACGAGCAGTACTTC.

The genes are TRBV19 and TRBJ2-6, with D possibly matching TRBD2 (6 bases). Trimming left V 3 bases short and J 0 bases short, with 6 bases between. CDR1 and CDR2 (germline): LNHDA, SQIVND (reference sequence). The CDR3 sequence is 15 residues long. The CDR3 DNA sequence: TGTGCCAGTAGTATGGGAGGCTCTGGGGCCAACGTCCTGACTTTC. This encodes CASSMGGSGANVLTF.

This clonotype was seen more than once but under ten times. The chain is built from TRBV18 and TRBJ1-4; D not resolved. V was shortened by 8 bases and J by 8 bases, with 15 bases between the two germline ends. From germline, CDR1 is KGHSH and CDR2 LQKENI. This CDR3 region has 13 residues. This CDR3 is CASTFGEGEKLFF. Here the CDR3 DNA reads TGTGCCAGCACGTTCGGAGAGGGCGAAAAACTGTTTTTT.